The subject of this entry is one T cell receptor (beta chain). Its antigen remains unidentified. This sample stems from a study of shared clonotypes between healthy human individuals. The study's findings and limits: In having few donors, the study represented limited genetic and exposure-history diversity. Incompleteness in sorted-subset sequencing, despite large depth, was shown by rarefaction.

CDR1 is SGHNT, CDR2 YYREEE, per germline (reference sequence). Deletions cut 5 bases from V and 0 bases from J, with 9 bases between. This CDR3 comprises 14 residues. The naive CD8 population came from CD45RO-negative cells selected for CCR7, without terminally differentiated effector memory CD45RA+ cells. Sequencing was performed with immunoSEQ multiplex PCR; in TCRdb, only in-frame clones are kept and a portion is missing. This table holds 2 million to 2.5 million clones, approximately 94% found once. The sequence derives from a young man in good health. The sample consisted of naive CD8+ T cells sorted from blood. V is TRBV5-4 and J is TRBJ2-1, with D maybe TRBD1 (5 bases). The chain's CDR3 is CASRQESSYNEQFF. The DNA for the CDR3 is TGTGCCAGCAGACAGGAGAGCTCCTACAATGAGCAGTTCTTC.